Sequencing of this T cell receptor (beta chain) was carried out in a study of glioma-infiltrating T cells after dendritic cell vaccination. The table lists this clone with a count of one. Its antigen remains unidentified. Overall study results and limits: The cohort had few patients with full blood and tumor sets.

The primer mix had 60 V beta and 13 J beta primers. TCRdb's table, derived via immunoSEQ multiplex PCR, lists solely in-frame clones and lacks some. The sample lists approximately 90,000 clones; over 75% were seen once. The specimen was blood, collected before dendritic cell vaccination. This clonotype originated in a human donor with glioblastoma.

The CDR3 DNA follows: TGTGCCAGCCACTTCCCCGGGACAGCTAACTATGGCTACACCTTC. Translating it yields CASHFPGTANYGYTF. The chain recombines TRBV5-6 with TRBJ1-2; 7 bases map to TRBD1. The V gene end was trimmed by 7 bases and the J gene end by 0 bases; junction bases not matched to a gene: 9. The germline CDR1 and CDR2 sequences are SGHDT and YYEEEE. The CDR3 has 15 residues.